This T cell receptor (beta chain) was sequenced during a study of blood T cell repertoires in COVID-19. For the study at large: Samples taken during acute and convalescent COVID-19 were collected in the United States, Italy and Spain. PBMCs, B-cell-depleted T cells, or T cells were the source of the cDNA or gDNA that made up the material.

Germline assignment: CDR1 SGHNT and CDR2 YYREEE (reference sequence). V lost 0 bases and J 9 bases, leaving 10 bases between the germline ends. This CDR3 region has 13 residues. Source study methods: Reference gene primer amplification gave nucleated cell count estimates. Only in-frame clones appear in the TCRdb table, and some are missing; sequencing was by immunoSEQ multiplex PCR. The DNA gave D and trimming, while V, J and clone size come from that table. The sample contains about 170,000 clones, around 84% of which appear only once. The sequenced sample consisted of peripheral blood. The sequence was obtained from a woman older than 75 with COVID-19, enrolled during active disease. This chain joins TRBV5-4 and TRBJ2-1; D may be TRBD1 (6 bases). The CDR3 region is CASSLVTGREQFF. The CDR3 nucleotides read TGTGCCAGCAGCTTGGTTACAGGGCGTGAGCAGTTCTTC. The full variable domain, in which reference TRBV5-4 and TRBJ2-1 provide the parts outside the CDR3, is ETGVTQSPTHLIKTRGQQVTLRCSSQSGHNTVSWYQQALGQGPQFIFQYYREEENGRGNFPPRFSGLQFPNYSSELNVNALELDDSALYLCASSLVTGREQFFGPGTRLTVL.